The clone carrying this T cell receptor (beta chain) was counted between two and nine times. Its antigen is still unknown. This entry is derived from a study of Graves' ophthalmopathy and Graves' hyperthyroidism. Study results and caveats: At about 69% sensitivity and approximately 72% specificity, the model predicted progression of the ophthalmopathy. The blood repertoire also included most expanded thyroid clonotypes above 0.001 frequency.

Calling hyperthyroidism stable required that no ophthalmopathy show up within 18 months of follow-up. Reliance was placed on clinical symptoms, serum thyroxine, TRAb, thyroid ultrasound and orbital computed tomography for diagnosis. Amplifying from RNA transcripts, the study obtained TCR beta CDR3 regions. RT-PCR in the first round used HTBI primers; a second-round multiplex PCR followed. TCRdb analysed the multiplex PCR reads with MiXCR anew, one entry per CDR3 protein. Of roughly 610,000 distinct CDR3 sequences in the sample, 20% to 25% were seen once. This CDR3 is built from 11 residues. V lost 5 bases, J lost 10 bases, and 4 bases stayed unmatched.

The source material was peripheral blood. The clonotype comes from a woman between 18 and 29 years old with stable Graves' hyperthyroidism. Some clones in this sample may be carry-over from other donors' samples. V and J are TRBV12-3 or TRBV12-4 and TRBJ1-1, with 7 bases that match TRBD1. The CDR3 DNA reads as TGTGCCAGCAGTGGGGACAGCAGAGCTTTCTTT. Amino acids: CASSGDSRAFF.